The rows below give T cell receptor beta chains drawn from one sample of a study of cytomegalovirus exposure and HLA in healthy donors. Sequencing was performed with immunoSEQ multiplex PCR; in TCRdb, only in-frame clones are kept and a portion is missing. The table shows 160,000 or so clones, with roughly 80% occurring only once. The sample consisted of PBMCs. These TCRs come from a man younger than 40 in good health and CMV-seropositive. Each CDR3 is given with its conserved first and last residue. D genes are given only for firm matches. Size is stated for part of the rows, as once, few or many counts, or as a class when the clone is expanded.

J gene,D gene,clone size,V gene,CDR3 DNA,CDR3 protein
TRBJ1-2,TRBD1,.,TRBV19,TGTGCCACCAAAAGGGGACAGGAGGGATATGGCTACACCTTC,CATKRGQEGYGYTF
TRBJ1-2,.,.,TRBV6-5,TGTGCCAGCAGTTACAAACGGGGCTATGGCTACACCTTC,CASSYKRGYGYTF
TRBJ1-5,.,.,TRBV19,TGTGCCAGTAGTATAGAACTCTGGAGCAATCAGCCCCAGCATTTT,CASSIELWSNQPQHF
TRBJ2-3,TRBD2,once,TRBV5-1,TGCGCCAGCAGCCGGACTAGCGGGGCTATCACAGATACGCAGTATTTT,CASSRTSGAITDTQYF
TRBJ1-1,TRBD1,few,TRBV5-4,TGTGCCAGCAGCTTGGGGGGGACAGAGAACACTGAAGCTTTCTTT,CASSLGGTENTEAFF
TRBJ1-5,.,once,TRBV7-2,TGTGCCAGCAGCTTAGGAGTAGGACTAAACAATCAGCCCCAGCATTTT,CASSLGVGLNNQPQHF
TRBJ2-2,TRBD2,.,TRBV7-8,TGTGCCAGCAGCTTAGTTAGCGGGGGAGGAACCGGGGAGCTGTTTTTT,CASSLVSGGGTGELFF
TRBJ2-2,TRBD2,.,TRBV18,TGTGCCAGCTCACCCACTAGCGGGGACACCGGGGAGCTGTTTTTT,CASSPTSGDTGELFF
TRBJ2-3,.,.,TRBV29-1,TGCAGCGTCGGCGGGGCCACCACAGATACGCAGTATTTT,CSVGGATTDTQYF
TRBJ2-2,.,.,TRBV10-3,TGTGCCATCAGTGCCCGGGACACGGCGGGCGGGGAGCTGTTTTTT,CAISARDTAGGELFF
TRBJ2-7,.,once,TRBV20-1,TGCAGTGCTAGGGACAGCTACGAGCAGTACTTC,CSARDSYEQYF
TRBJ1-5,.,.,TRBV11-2,TGTGCCAGCAGCTCCAATAATCAGCCCCAGCATTTT,CASSSNNQPQHF
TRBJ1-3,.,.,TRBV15,TGTGCCACCAGCAGAGATCCCTCTGGGGACTTCTCTGGAAACACCATATATTTT,CATSRDPSGDFSGNTIYF
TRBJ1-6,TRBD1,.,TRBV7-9,TGTGCCAGCAGCCAAAGGACAGGGGAGTCTTATAATTCACCCCTCCACTTT,CASSQRTGESYNSPLHF
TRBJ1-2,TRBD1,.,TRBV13,TGTGCCAGCGCCGACAGGGCCCCCTCACTCTATGGCTACACCTTC,CASADRAPSLYGYTF
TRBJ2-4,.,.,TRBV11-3,TGTGCCAGCAGCTTACTCGTCGGGGGTCTAGCCAAAAACATTCAGTACTTC,CASSLLVGGLAKNIQYF
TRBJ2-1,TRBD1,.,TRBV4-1,TGCGCCAGCAGCCAAGAGGGACAGATTAATGAGCAGTTCTTC,CASSQEGQINEQFF
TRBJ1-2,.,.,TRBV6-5,TGTGCCAGCAGTTACGAGGAGGGCGGCGGCTACACCTTC,CASSYEEGGGYTF
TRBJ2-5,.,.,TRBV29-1,TGCAGCGTTGTTCGGTCAGGGCGGCGGGGGACCCAGTACTTC,CSVVRSGRRGTQYF
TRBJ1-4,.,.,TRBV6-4,TGTGCCAGCGCGGGTCTTCGGGGGGAGACTAATGAAAAACTGTTTTTT,CASAGLRGETNEKLFF
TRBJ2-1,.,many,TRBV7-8,TGTGCCAGCAGCCCTTTTGGACAGAAATACTACAATGAGCAGTTCTTC,CASSPFGQKYYNEQFF
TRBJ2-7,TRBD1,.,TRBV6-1,TGTGCCAGCAGTGAAATGGACAGGACCTACGAGCAGTACTTC,CASSEMDRTYEQYF
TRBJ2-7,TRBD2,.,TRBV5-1,TGCGCCAGCAGTATAGGGACTAGCCCTTCGTCGTCCTACGAGCAGTACTTC,CASSIGTSPSSSYEQYF
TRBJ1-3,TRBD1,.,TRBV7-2,TGTGCCAGCAGCCTACTTCTAGAGGGGGCCTCTGGAAACACCATATATTTT,CASSLLLEGASGNTIYF
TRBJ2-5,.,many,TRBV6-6,TGTGCCAGCAGTTACAGTGAGGGAGGCGAGACCCAGTACTTC,CASSYSEGGETQYF
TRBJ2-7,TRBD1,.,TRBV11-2,TGTGCCAGCAGCTTCCCTACGGGACAGGGGGTCTACGAGCAGTACTTC,CASSFPTGQGVYEQYF
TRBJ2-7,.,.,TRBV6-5,TGTGCCAGCAGTTACTCGAATCGTCAGGGATACGAGCAGTACTTC,CASSYSNRQGYEQYF
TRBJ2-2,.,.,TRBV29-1,TGCAGCGTTGAACTTCCCTTCGGGGAGCTGTTTTTT,CSVELPFGELFF
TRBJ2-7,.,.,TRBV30,TGTGCCGCCCGTCCACAAGCGGTAGAGCAGTACTTC,CAARPQAVEQYF
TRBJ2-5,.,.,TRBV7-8,TGTGCCAGCACACTCACGGAGACCCAGTACTTC,CASTLTETQYF
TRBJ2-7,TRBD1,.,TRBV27,TGTGCCAGCAAGGGACAGACATCCTACGAGCAGTACTTC,CASKGQTSYEQYF
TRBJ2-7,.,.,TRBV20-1,TGCAGTGCTCAGAGATGGAGCGAGCAGTACTTC,CSAQRWSEQYF
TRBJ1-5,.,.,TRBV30,TGTGCCTGGAGTGTACTCCAAAATCAGCCCCAGCATTTT,CAWSVLQNQPQHF
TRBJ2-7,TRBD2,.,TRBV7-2,TGTGCCAGCAGCAACGGTGGGAGGGGTGCAGTAGACTTC,CASSNGGRGAVDF
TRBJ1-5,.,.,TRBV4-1,TGCGCCAGCAGCCAAGATTTGACAGTTGGTCAGCCCCAGCATTTT,CASSQDLTVGQPQHF
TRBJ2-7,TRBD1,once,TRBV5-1,TGCGCCAGCAGACGTGACAGGGCCTACGAGCAGTACTTC,CASRRDRAYEQYF
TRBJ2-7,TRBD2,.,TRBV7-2,TGTGCCAGCAGCCTACTAGCGGGGGGGCCGAATGAGCAGTACTTC,CASSLLAGGPNEQYF
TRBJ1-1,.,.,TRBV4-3,TGCGCCAGCAGCCAGGACAAGAACACTGAAGCTTTCTTT,CASSQDKNTEAFF
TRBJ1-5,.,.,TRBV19,TGTGCCAGTAGTGGGGCGGGGCGGGAAAATAGTAATCAGCCCCAGCATTTT,CASSGAGRENSNQPQHF
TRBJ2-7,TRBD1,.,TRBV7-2,TGTGCCAGCAGCTTAGATCATACAGGGGCGATAGGGTACGAGCAGTACTTC,CASSLDHTGAIGYEQYF
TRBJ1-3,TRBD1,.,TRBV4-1,TGCGCCAGCAGCCACAGACAGGGGGCGAGTGGAAACACCATATATTTT,CASSHRQGASGNTIYF
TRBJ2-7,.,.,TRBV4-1,TGCGCCAGCAGCCAAGATTCCCCCGAGGGGGGGGATGAGCAGTACTTC,CASSQDSPEGGDEQYF
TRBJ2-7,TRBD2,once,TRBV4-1,TGCGCCAGCAGCCCGAGACTAGCGGCTCATGACGAGCAGTACTTC,CASSPRLAAHDEQYF
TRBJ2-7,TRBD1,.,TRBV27,TGTGCCAGCAGTCACGGACAGGGCTACGAGCAGTACTTC,CASSHGQGYEQYF
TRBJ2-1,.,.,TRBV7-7,TGTGCTAGCAGCTTATTACCAGGGCCCTACAATGAGCAGTTCTTC,CASSLLPGPYNEQFF
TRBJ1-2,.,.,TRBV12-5,TGTGCTAGTGGCTGGGCAGGCGACTATGGCTACACCTTC,CASGWAGDYGYTF
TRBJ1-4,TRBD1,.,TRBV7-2,TGTGCCAGCAGCTTAGCAGGGGGCGAAGAAAAACTGTTTTTT,CASSLAGGEEKLFF
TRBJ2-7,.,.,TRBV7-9,TGTGCCAGCAGCTTATCAACGACAGTGCTTTCCTACGAGCAGTACTTC,CASSLSTTVLSYEQYF
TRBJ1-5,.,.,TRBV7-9,TGTGCCAGCAGCTTAGGTGGGGGGTATCAGCCCCAGCATTTT,CASSLGGGYQPQHF
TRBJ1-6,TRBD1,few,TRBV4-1,TGCGCCAGCAGCCAAGGAAACAGGGGCTCCTATAATTCACCCCTCCACTTT,CASSQGNRGSYNSPLHF
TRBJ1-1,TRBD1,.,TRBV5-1,TGCGCCAGCAGCCCCAGGGGGACGCAAGCTTTCTTT,CASSPRGTQAFF
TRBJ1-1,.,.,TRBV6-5,TGTGCCAGCAGTTACCGGACAGCGAACACTGAAGCTTTCTTT,CASSYRTANTEAFF
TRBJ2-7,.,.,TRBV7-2,TGTGCCAGCAGCTTATTCGCCTACGAGCAGTACTTC,CASSLFAYEQYF
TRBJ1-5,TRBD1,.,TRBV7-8,TGTGCCAGCAGCCAAGGGACAGGGGGAGTATGGATCAATCAGCCCCAGCATTTT,CASSQGTGGVWINQPQHF
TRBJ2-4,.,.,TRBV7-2,TGTGCCAGCAGCTTATCGAGAGACATTCAGTACTTC,CASSLSRDIQYF
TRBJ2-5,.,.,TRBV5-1,TGCGCCAGCAGCTTCGGGGGCCAAGAGACCCAGTACTTC,CASSFGGQETQYF
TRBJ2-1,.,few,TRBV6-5,TGTGCCACTCATGGGGGCTCAGGGGACAATGAGCAGTTCTTC,CATHGGSGDNEQFF
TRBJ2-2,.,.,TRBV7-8,TGTGCCAGCAGCCCGCGGACTGCAAGGTACACCGGGGAGCTGTTTTTT,CASSPRTARYTGELFF
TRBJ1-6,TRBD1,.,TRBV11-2,TGTGCCAGCAGCTTTGACAGGGGAGATTCACCCCTCCACTTT,CASSFDRGDSPLHF
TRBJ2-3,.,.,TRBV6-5,TGTGCCAGCAGTTTCACAGACCTTTTCACAGATACGCAGTATTTT,CASSFTDLFTDTQYF